These 7 T cell receptor beta chains were all obtained from the same sample, sequenced in a study of T cell repertoires in cytomegalovirus infection. TCRdb re-called the reads with MiXCR, one entry per CDR3 protein. The table lists roughly 600,000 distinct CDR3 sequences, more than 20% of them singletons. The source material was CD8+ T cells from PBMCs. These receptors all stem from a human donor in good health (CMV status not recorded). Some clones in this sample may be carry-over from other donors' samples.

The V call is TRBV3-1, the J call TRBJ2-1; TRBD1 matches 7 bases. The CDR3 is 14 residues long. Germline V gene sequence: CDR1 LGHDT, CDR2 YNNKEL (reference sequence). Losses at the gene ends were 8 bases for V and 3 bases for J; bases not matched to a gene: 7. CDR3 nucleotides: TGTGCCAGCGGCGAACGGGACAGCTACAATGAGCAGTTCTTC. Amino acids: CASGERDSYNEQFF.

This clonotype was counted ten times or more. The V and J genes are TRBV7-8 and TRBJ2-2; D gene uncertain. V was cut by 1 base and J by 2 bases, with 5 bases left in between. The germline V gene has CDR1 SGHVS and CDR2 FQNEAQ. This CDR3 comprises 14 residues. DNA for the CDR3: TGTGCCAGCAGCTTAGGGATCAACACCGGGGAGCTGTTTTTT. As protein: CASSLGINTGELFF.

The V and J genes are TRBV6-2 or TRBV6-3 and TRBJ2-1, with 7 bases identical to TRBD1. The CDR3 covers 13 residues. Per germline, CDR1 MNHEY and CDR2 SVGEGT. Trimming cost V 4 bases and J 5 bases; bases outside gene matches: 2. CDR3 amino acids: CASSWGQHNEQFF. Here the CDR3 DNA reads TGTGCCAGCAGTTGGGGACAGCACAATGAGCAGTTCTTC.

The gene calls are TRBV20-1 and TRBJ2-6; D remains ambiguous. Germline CDR1 reads DFQATT; CDR2 reads SNEGSKA (reference sequence). CDR3 length: 18 residues. V dropped 3 bases and J dropped 0 bases, with 18 bases sitting between them. CDR3 protein: CSARPPRQNSSGANVLTF. Here the CDR3 DNA reads TGCAGTGCTAGGCCCCCACGTCAGAACTCCTCTGGGGCCAACGTCCTGACTTTC.

This clonotype was observed a few times. A single base separates this from a much larger clone, so it may be a read error. CDR3 sequence reads: CASRPGQGSYNEQFF. The CDR3 bases are TGTGCCAGCAGACCGGGACAGGGCTCCTACAATGAGCAGTTCTTC. V is TRBV6-5 and J is TRBJ2-1; 9 bases line up with TRBD1. Trimming at V came to 6 bases and at J to 0 bases, leaving 3 bases not matched to a gene. The CDR3 is 15 amino acids. The V gene's germline CDR1 is MNHEY and CDR2 SVGAGI.

This rearrangement joins TRBV10-3 to TRBJ1-1; D perhaps matches TRBD1 (6 bases). The germline gives CDR1 ENHRY, CDR2 SYGVKD. CDR3 length equals 13 residues. The V end was cut by 11 bases, the J end by 5 bases, with 18 bases between. This chain's CDR3 is CALGRDKGTEAFF. The CDR3 bases are TGTGCCCTCGGCCGGGACAAGGGGACTGAAGCTTTCTTT.

V is TRBV20-1 and J is TRBJ1-1; D not resolved. The CDR3 has 15 amino acids. The germline V and J ends were trimmed by 0 bases and 1 base, with 12 bases remaining between them. CDR1 and CDR2 (germline): DFQATT, SNEGSKA (reference sequence). Here the CDR3 DNA reads TGCAGTGCTAGAGATCAATGGATGGGGAACACTGAAGCTTTCTTT. It specifies CSARDQWMGNTEAFF.